This T cell receptor beta chain was documented in a study of shared clonotypes between healthy human individuals. Regarding the study as a whole: The study found lower generation probabilities in non-shared clonotypes than in those shared by all four donors. What rarefaction showed was incomplete sorted-subset sequencing despite large depth.

This clone was seen just once. Its cognate antigen is unknown. This CDR3 comprises 13 residues. Germline V CDR1 and CDR2: SGHKS, YYEKEE (reference sequence). V lost 2 bases and J 4 bases, leaving 9 bases between the germline ends. The test was conducted at deep level. This table comes from immunoSEQ multiplex PCR, and its TCRdb copy is limited to in-frame clones, with some not included. Of millions of clones in the sample, more than 80% were seen once. What was sequenced was naive CD4+ T cells from PBMCs. Subset specified: CD45RA+ positively selected. The gene calls are TRBV5-5 and TRBJ1-2; unclear D gene. The clonotype originates from a man aged 18 to 29 in good health. Some clones in this sample may be carry-over from other donors' samples. CDR3 sequence: CASSLSTFYGYTF. In DNA form, the CDR3 reads TGTGCCAGCAGCTTATCGACGTTCTATGGCTACACCTTC.